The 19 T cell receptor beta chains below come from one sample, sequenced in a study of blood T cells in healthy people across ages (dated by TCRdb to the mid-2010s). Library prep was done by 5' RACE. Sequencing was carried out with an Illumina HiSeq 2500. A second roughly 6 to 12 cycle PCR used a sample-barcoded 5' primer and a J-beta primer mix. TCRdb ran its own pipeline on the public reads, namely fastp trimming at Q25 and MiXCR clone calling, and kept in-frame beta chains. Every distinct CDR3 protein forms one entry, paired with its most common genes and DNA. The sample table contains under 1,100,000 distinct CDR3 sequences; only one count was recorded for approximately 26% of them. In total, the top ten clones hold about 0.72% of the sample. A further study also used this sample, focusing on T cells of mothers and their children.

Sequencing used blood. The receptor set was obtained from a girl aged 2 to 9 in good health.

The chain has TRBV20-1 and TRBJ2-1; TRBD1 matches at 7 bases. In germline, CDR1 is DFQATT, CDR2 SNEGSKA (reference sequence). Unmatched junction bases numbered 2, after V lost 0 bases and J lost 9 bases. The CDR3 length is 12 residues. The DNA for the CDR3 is TGCAGTGCTAGAGATGAGGGGGCTGAGCAGTTCTTC. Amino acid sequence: CSARDEGAEQFF.

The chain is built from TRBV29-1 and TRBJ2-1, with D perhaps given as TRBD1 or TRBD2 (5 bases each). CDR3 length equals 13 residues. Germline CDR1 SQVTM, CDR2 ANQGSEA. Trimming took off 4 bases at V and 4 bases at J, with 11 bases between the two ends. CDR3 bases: TGCAGCGTTGGTAGGGGCGGGTACAATGAGCAGTTCTTC. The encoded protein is CSVGRGGYNEQFF.

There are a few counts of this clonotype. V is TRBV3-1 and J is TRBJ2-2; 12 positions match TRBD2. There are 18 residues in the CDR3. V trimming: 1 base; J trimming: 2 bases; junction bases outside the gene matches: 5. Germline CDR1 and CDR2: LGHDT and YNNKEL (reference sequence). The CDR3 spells CASSQVPLAGGNTGELFF. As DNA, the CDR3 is TGTGCCAGCAGCCAAGTCCCACTAGCGGGAGGAAACACCGGGGAGCTGTTTTTT.

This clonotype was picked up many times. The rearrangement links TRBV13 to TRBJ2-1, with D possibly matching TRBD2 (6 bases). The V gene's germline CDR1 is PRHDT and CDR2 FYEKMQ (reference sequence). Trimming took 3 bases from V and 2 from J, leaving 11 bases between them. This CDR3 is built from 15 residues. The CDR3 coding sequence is TGTGCCAGCAGCTTCCGCGGGACGACCTACAATGAGCAGTTCTTC. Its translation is CASSFRGTTYNEQFF. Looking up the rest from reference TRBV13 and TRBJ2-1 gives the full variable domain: AAGVIQSPRHLIKEKRETATLKCYPIPRHDTVYWYQQGPGQDPQFLISFYEKMQSDKGSIPDRFSAQQFSDYHSELNMSSLELGDSALYFCASSFRGTTYNEQFFGPGTRLTVL.

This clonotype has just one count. This CDR3 reads CSAFGLAVLNEQFF. The CDR3 DNA follows: TGCAGTGCTTTTGGACTAGCGGTACTCAATGAGCAGTTCTTC. The chain couples TRBV20-1 to TRBJ2-1, with TRBD2 matching over 10 bases. With V trimmed by 5 bases and J by 6 bases, 7 bases remained unmatched. Looked up from germline, CDR1 is DFQATT and CDR2 is SNEGSKA (reference sequence). This CDR3 region has 14 residues.

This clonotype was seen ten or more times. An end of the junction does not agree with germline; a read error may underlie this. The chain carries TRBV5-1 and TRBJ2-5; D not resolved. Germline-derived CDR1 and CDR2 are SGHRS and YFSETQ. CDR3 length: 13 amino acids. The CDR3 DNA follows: TGTGCCAGCAGCTTACAAGGACAAGAGACCCAGTACTTC. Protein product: CASSLQGQETQYF.

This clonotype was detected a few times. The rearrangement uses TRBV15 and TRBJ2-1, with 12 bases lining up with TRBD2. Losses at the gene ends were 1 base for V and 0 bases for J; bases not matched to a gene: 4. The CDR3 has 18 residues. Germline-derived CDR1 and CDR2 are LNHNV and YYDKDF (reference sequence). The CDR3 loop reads CATSRVVTSGSSYNEQFF. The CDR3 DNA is TGTGCCACCAGCAGAGTAGTGACTAGCGGGAGCTCCTACAATGAGCAGTTCTTC.

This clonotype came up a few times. In nucleotides, the CDR3 is TGTGCCAGCAACCTCCTGGCGACAGATACGCAGTATTTT. Encoded protein: CASNLLATDTQYF. V and J are TRBV2 and TRBJ2-3; D ambiguous. V lost 7 bases, J lost 3 bases, and 11 bases lay in between. Looked up from germline, CDR1 is SNHLY and CDR2 is FYNNEI. This CDR3 comprises 13 residues.

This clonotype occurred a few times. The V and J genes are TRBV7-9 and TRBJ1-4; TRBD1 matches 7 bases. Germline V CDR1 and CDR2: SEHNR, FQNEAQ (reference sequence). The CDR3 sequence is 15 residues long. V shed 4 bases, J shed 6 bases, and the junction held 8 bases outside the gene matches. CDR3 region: CASSSEGGMHEKLFF. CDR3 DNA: TGTGCCAGCAGCTCAGAAGGGGGCATGCATGAAAAACTGTTTTTT.

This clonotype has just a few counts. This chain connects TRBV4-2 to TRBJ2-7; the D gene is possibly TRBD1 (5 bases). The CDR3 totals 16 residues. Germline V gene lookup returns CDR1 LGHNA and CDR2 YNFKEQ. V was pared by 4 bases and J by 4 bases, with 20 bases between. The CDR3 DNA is TGTGCCAGCAGCCCCCAATCAGGTCAGGGCAGATACGAGCAGTACTTC. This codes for CASSPQSGQGRYEQYF.

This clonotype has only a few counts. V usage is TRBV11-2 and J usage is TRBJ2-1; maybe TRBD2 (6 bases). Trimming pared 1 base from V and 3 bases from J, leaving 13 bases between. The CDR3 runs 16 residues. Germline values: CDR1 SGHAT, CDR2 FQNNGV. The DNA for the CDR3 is TGTGCCAGCAGCTTAGGGTTAGCGGTCTACTACAATGAGCAGTTCTTC. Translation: CASSLGLAVYYNEQFF.

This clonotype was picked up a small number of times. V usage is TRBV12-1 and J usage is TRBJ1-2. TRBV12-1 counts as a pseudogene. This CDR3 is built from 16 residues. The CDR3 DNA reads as TGTGCCAGCGTTTTGCGCTTTCGGTTAGCTAACTATGGCTACACCTTC. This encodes CASVLRFRLANYGYTF.

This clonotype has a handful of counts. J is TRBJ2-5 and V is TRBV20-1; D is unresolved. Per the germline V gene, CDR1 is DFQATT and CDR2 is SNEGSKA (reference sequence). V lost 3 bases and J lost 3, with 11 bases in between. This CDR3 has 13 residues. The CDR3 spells CSARVNVEETQYF. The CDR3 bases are TGCAGTGCTAGGGTGAACGTGGAAGAGACCCAGTACTTC.

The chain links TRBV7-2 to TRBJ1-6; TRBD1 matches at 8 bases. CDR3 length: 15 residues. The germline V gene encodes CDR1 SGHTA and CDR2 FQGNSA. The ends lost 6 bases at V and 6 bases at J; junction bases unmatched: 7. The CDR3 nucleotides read TGTGCCAGCAGGCCATCGACAGGGGTTAATTCACCCCTCCACTTT. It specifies CASRPSTGVNSPLHF.

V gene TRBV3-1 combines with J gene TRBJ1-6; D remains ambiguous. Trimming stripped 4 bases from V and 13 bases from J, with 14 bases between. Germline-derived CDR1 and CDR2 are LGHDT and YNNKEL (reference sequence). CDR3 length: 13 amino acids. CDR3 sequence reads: CASSPTRVGPLHF. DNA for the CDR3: TGTGCCAGCAGCCCGACACGGGTTGGGCCCCTCCACTTT.

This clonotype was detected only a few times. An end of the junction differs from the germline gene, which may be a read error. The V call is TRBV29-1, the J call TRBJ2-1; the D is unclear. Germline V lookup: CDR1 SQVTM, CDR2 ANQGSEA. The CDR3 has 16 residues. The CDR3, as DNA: TGCGGCGTCATTGGAGAGGACGCAGCTACCTACAATGAGCAGTTCTTC. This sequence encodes CGVIGEDAATYNEQFF.

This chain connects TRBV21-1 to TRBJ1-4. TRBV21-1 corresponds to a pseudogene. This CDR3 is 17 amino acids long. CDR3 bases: TGTGCCAGCAGCAAAGCAAGGCCCGATGGGACTAATGAAAAACCGTTTTTT. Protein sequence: CASSKARPDGTNEKPFF.

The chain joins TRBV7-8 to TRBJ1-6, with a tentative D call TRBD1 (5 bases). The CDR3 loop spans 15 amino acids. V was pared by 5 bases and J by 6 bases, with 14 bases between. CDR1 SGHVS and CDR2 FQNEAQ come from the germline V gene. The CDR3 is CASSLTVEANSPLHF. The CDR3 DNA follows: TGTGCCAGCAGCCTGACAGTGGAAGCTAATTCACCCCTCCACTTT.

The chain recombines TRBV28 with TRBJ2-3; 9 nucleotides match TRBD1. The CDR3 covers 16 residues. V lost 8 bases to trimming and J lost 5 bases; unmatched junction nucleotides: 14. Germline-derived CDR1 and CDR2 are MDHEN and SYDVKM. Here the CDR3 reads CASADPGTGIEDTQYF. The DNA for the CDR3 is TGTGCCAGCGCCGATCCCGGGACAGGGATTGAAGATACGCAGTATTTT.